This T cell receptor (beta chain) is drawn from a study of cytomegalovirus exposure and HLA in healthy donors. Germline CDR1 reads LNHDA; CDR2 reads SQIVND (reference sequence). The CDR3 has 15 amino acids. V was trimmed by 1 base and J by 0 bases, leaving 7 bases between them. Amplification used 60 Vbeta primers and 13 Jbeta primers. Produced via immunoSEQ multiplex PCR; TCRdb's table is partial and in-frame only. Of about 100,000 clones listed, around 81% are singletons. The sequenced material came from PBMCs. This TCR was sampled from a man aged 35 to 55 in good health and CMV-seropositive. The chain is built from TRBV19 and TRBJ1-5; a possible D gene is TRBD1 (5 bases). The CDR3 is CASSIVGVSNQPQHF. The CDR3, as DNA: TGTGCCAGTAGTATAGTAGGGGTTAGCAATCAGCCCCAGCATTTT.